This TCR beta chain was observed in a study of T-cell memory formation after mild COVID-19. Overall study findings and caveats: While clones contracting from day 15 to 85 were balanced between CD4 and CD8, later expanders leaned CD4+. That cross-reactive memory joined was suggested by some responding clones appearing in pre-infection memory.

TCRdb reprocessed the 5' RACE reads via MiXCR and lists one record per CDR3 protein. The data show about 400,000 distinct CDR3 sequences, about 22% seen once. The CDR3 consists of 11 residues. The ends were cut back, 5 bases at V and 2 bases at J, with 4 bases in the middle. This clonotype has ten or more counts. Its specificity is unknown. This chain uses TRBV12-3 or TRBV12-4 with TRBJ2-7; D is uncertain. The clonotype was recovered from an adult woman who had mild COVID-19 (a few samples of this study predate the infection). Cell type and time point are not known. Sequenced sample: PBMCs or a T cell subset sorted from them (not recorded which). The CDR3, as DNA: TGTGCCAGCAGTCGGACCTACGAGCAGTACTTC. The encoded protein is CASSRTYEQYF.